The 24 T cell receptor beta chains listed next were all sequenced from one sample in a study of breast tumors, draining lymph nodes, adjacent tissues. MiXCR was run by TCRdb on the multiplex PCR reads, yielding one entry per CDR3 protein. The table shows around 130,000 distinct CDR3 sequences, with 20% to 25% occurring only once. The lymph nodes were axillary draining lymph nodes from breast cancer patients. Input material: axillary lymph node tissue. All receptors come from a female donor with breast cancer. Some clones in this sample may be carry-over from other donors' samples.

There are many counts of this clonotype. Relative to the germline gene, one junction end is altered; a read error may explain this. The V gene is TRBV3-1, the J gene TRBJ1-4; 9 bases are a match to TRBD1. CDR1 is LGHDT, CDR2 YNNKEL, per germline (reference sequence). The CDR3 covers 13 residues. The CDR3 nucleotides are TGTGCCAGCAGCCAAGATAATTACAGGGGGCCTCCTTTT. Encoded protein: CASSQDNYRGPPF. Full variable domain (outside the CDR3, taken from reference TRBV3-1 and TRBJ1-4): DTAVSQTPKYLVTQMGNDKSIKCEQNLGHDTMYWYKQDSKKFLKIMFSYNNKELIINETVPNRFSPKSPDKAHLNLHINSLELGDSAVYFCASSQDNYRGPPFGSGTQLSVL.

Concerning this clonotype: A single base separates this from a much larger clone, so it may be a read error. V gene TRBV13 combines with J gene TRBJ2-1; 7 bases map to TRBD2. Germline lookup yields CDR1 PRHDT and CDR2 FYEKMQ (reference sequence). CDR3 size: 17 residues. The CDR3 sequence: CASSLSLGGRSSNEQSF. In nucleotides, the CDR3 is TGTGCCAGCAGCTTAAGTTTGGGCGGGAGATCGAGCAATGAGCAGTCCTTC. The full variable domain, in which reference TRBV13 and TRBJ2-1 provide the parts outside the CDR3, is AAGVIQSPRHLIKEKRETATLKCYPIPRHDTVYWYQQGPGQDPQFLISFYEKMQSDKGSIPDRFSAQQFSDYHSELNMSSLELGDSALYFCASSLSLGGRSSNEQSFGPGTRLTVL.

The sample holds many counts of this clonotype. This chain uses TRBV20-1 with TRBJ2-3, with 11 nucleotides matching TRBD2. Germline V lookup: CDR1 DFQATT, CDR2 SNEGSKA (reference sequence). J lost 3 bases, V lost 5 bases, and 4 bases had no gene match. The CDR3 extends over 14 amino acids. DNA of the CDR3: TGCAGTGCTGAGACTAGCGGGGCTACAGATACGCAGTATTTT. This gives the protein CSAETSGATDTQYF.

This clonotype has ten or more counts. This chain joins TRBV5-1 and TRBJ1-4; tentative D call: TRBD1 (5 bases). Trimming removed 5 bases at V and 8 bases at J, with 16 bases between. Germline CDR1 is SGHRS and CDR2 is YFSETQ. The CDR3 runs to 14 residues. The CDR3 spells CASRGTGGAEKLFF. CDR3 coding DNA: TGCGCCAGCAGAGGCACAGGAGGAGCCGAAAAACTGTTTTTT. Full variable domain (outside the CDR3, taken from reference TRBV5-1 and TRBJ1-4): KAGVTQTPRYLIKTRGQQVTLSCSPISGHRSVSWYQQTPGQGLQFLFEYFSETQRNKGNFPGRFSGRQFSNSRSEMNVSTLELGDSALYLCASRGTGGAEKLFFGSGTQLSVL.

This clonotype was recorded a few times. This chain connects TRBV28 to TRBJ1-3; D is undetermined. CDR1 and CDR2 (germline): MDHEN, SYDVKM. V lost 1 base, J lost 0 bases, and 10 bases lay in between. CDR3 length: 16 residues. The DNA for the CDR3 is TGTGCCAGCAGTTTATACCCCTGGAGCTCTGGAAACACCATATATTTT. Protein product: CASSLYPWSSGNTIYF.

This clonotype was observed at least ten times. The chain is built from TRBV2 and TRBJ2-1; 13 bases match TRBD2. This CDR3 has 18 residues. The V segment lost 6 bases and the J segment 9 bases; nucleotides outside the gene matches: 17. Germline CDR1 is SNHLY and CDR2 is FYNNEI. In DNA form, the CDR3 reads TGTGCCAGCAGAGGACTAGCGGGAGTTAAGGTCCGGGATGGTGAGCAGTTCTTC. Translating it yields CASRGLAGVKVRDGEQFF.

This clonotype was counted many times. This chain's CDR3 is CASSGVVRGQETQYF. The CDR3 DNA reads as TGTGCCAGTAGCGGCGTCGTTCGGGGGCAAGAGACCCAGTACTTC. The chain carries TRBV19 and TRBJ2-5; possible D gene TRBD2, 6 bases. CDR1 is LNHDA, CDR2 SQIVND, per germline (reference sequence). The CDR3 runs 15 residues. The V end was cut by 6 bases, the J end by 2 bases, with 16 bases between. The complete variable domain, with remaining parts taken from reference TRBV19 and TRBJ2-5, reads DGGITQSPKYLFRKEGQNVTLSCEQNLNHDAMYWYRQDPGQGLRLIYYSQIVNDFQKGDIAEGYSVSREKKESFPLTVTSAQKNPTAFYLCASSGVVRGQETQYFGPGTRLLVL.

The rearrangement joins TRBV28 to TRBJ2-5; D gene ambiguous. Deletions cut 6 bases from V and 4 bases from J, with 15 bases between. Germline V gene data show CDR1 as MDHEN and CDR2 as SYDVKM. The CDR3 covers 14 residues. Here the CDR3 reads CASRTTEPGETQYF. CDR3 bases: TGTGCCAGCAGAACAACAGAACCTGGAGAGACCCAGTACTTC.

This clonotype has ten or more counts. The chain has TRBV20-1 and TRBJ1-5; D gene ambiguous. The CDR3 is 19 residues long. Germline CDR1 DFQATT, CDR2 SNEGSKA (reference sequence). Deletions cut 1 base from V and 1 base from J, with 23 bases between. CDR3 DNA sequence: TGCAGTGCTAGAGCCATGGACCCCCGGGCGGCTATAAGCAATCAGCCCCAGCATTTT. This gives the protein CSARAMDPRAAISNQPQHF.

The table lists this clonotype with many counts. The chain recombines TRBV27 with TRBJ1-6; 7 nucleotides match TRBD1. The CDR3 covers 14 residues. Looked up from germline, CDR1 is MNHEY and CDR2 is SMNVEV (reference sequence). Trimming took 6 bases from V and 9 from J; bases not matched to a gene: 8. The CDR3 here is CASRPGTDGSPLHF. The CDR3 nucleotides are TGTGCCAGCAGGCCCGGGACAGACGGTTCACCCCTCCACTTT.

This clonotype was observed at least ten times. This chain links TRBV6-5 with TRBJ2-7; possible D gene TRBD2, 5 bases. The CDR3 has 14 residues. The germline V gene has CDR1 MNHEY and CDR2 SVGAGI. Trimming pared 5 bases from V and 7 bases from J, leaving 18 bases between. The CDR3 spells CASSPRVPPGEQYF. In DNA, the CDR3 is TGTGCCAGCAGTCCCCGGGTCCCCCCGGGGGAGCAGTACTTC.

This clonotype has a count of ten or more. The V and J genes are TRBV20-1 and TRBJ2-3; 8 bases are a match to TRBD2. This CDR3 contains 15 residues. Trimming took 5 bases from V and 4 from J; bases not matched to a gene: 11. Germline CDR1 reads DFQATT; CDR2 reads SNEGSKA (reference sequence). The CDR3 nucleotides read TGCAGTGCTTCCCCCGTGGCGGGAGGTCCAGATACGCAGTATTTT. Encoded protein: CSASPVAGGPDTQYF.

To note about this clonotype: This may be a read error, as it is one base from a much larger clone. As DNA, the CDR3 is TGTGCCAGCAGCGATCCGGGACAGGCTAGAGGTGGGGAGCAGTACTTC. It yields the protein CASSDPGQARGGEQYF. The chain carries TRBV3-1 and TRBJ2-7; TRBD1 matches at 8 bases. With 5 bases clipped from V and 7 bases from J, the junction kept 16 bases outside the gene matches. CDR3 length: 16 amino acids. Germline values: CDR1 LGHDT, CDR2 YNNKEL (reference sequence).

This chain links TRBV19 with TRBJ1-2; 7 bases agree with TRBD1. The length of the CDR3 is 15 residues. V trimming: 4 bases; J trimming: 0 bases; junction bases outside the gene matches: 5. Germline V gene sequence: CDR1 LNHDA, CDR2 SQIVND (reference sequence). The CDR3 nucleotides read TGTGCCAGTAGTAGGCCGGGACAGACTAACTATGGCTACACCTTC. Translating gives CASSRPGQTNYGYTF.

This clonotype was counted ten times or more. The rearrangement links TRBV15 to TRBJ1-4, with TRBD1 matching over 8 bases. The ends lost 1 base at V and 7 bases at J; junction bases unmatched: 2. Germline V gives CDR1 LNHNV, CDR2 YYDKDF (reference sequence). CDR3 length: 14 amino acids. Here the CDR3 DNA reads TGTGCCACCAGCAGAGGGGGGACAGGTGAAAAACTGTTTTTT. Translating gives CATSRGGTGEKLFF.

The chain uses TRBV19 and TRBJ2-2; tentative D call: TRBD2 (5 bases). This CDR3 region has 15 residues. Germline V lookup: CDR1 LNHDA, CDR2 SQIVND (reference sequence). The V and J ends lost 3 bases and 4 bases respectively, with 12 bases between them. The CDR3 DNA sequence: TGTGCCAGTAGTATCGGGGTTGGCGGCACCGGGGAGCTGTTTTTT. Translating it yields CASSIGVGGTGELFF.

Regarding this clonotype: This clone may be a read error of a much larger clone one base away. The V call is TRBV6-5, the J call TRBJ2-2; D possibly matches TRBD1 or TRBD2 (5 bases each). Trimming pared 10 bases from V and 2 bases from J, leaving 17 bases between. Germline CDR1 reads MNHEY; CDR2 reads SVGAGI. The CDR3 contains 15 residues. CDR3 nucleotides: TGTGCCACCAGCTCCGCCGGGGCAAACACCGGGGAGCTGTTTTTT. Its translation is CATSSAGANTGELFF.

This clonotype was detected a few times. This may be a read error: a much more frequent sequence differs by one nucleotide. The chain couples TRBV12-3 or TRBV12-4 to TRBJ1-2, with unresolved D. The CDR3 sequence is 13 residues long. The CDR3 nucleotides are TGTGCCGGCAGTCCAAGACCTCTCGCTGGCTACACCTTC. Protein: CAGSPRPLAGYTF.

The sample holds many counts of this clonotype. The chain carries TRBV4-1 and TRBJ1-5, with 7 bases matching TRBD1. Germline values: CDR1 MGHRA, CDR2 YSYEKL. The J segment lost 7 bases and the V segment lost 4 bases, leaving 10 bases of the junction unmatched. The CDR3 spans 15 residues. Written as DNA, the CDR3 is TGCGCCAGCAGCCGCAATAGACAGGGTAACCAGCCCCAGCATTTT. Residues: CASSRNRQGNQPQHF.

This clonotype was observed a handful of times. This chain links TRBV18 with TRBJ1-5; 9 bases agree with TRBD1. The germline gives CDR1 KGHSH, CDR2 LQKENI. V was clipped by 6 bases and J by 4 bases; unmatched bases: 7. CDR3 length: 15 amino acids. CDR3 in amino acids: CASSPPGTGNQPQHF. The CDR3, as DNA: TGTGCCAGCTCTCCCCCCGGGACAGGGAATCAGCCCCAGCATTTT.

The table lists this clonotype with many counts. The chain has TRBV10-3 and TRBJ2-1, with 10 bases fitting TRBD2. Germline V gene sequence: CDR1 ENHRY, CDR2 SYGVKD. V was clipped by 0 bases and J by 0 bases; unmatched bases: 8. CDR3 length equals 19 residues. In DNA form, the CDR3 reads TGTGCCATCAGTGAGTCGACTCGGAGCGGGAGGGGCTCCTACAATGAGCAGTTCTTC. Amino acid sequence: CAISESTRSGRGSYNEQFF.

This chain links TRBV20-1 with TRBJ2-1; 7 bases are shared with TRBD1. Germline trimming cut 3 bases from V and 7 bases from J; bases unmatched to any gene: 12. Germline V gene sequence: CDR1 DFQATT, CDR2 SNEGSKA (reference sequence). The CDR3 length is 15 residues. The DNA of the CDR3 is TGCAGTGCTAGCGAGGGGGCGGTTTTTGGTAATGAGCAGTTCTTC. Translation: CSASEGAVFGNEQFF.

The chain couples TRBV7-9 to TRBJ2-5; TRBD1 agrees at 9 bases. The V and J ends lost 8 bases and 3 bases, in that order; junction bases with no gene match: 7. This CDR3 region has 14 residues. The germline V gene encodes CDR1 SEHNR and CDR2 FQNEAQ (reference sequence). The CDR3 region is CASRPQGAKETQYF. The CDR3 DNA is TGTGCCAGCCGCCCACAGGGGGCCAAAGAGACCCAGTACTTC.

This clonotype was recorded many times. The chain has TRBV20-1 and TRBJ2-4; D may match TRBD1 or TRBD2 (6 bases each). With 3 bases removed from V and 0 bases from J, the gap between germline ends came to 9 bases. From germline, CDR1 is DFQATT and CDR2 SNEGSKA (reference sequence). The CDR3 contains 14 residues. In nucleotides, the CDR3 is TGCAGTGCTAGTAAGGGGGGAGCCAAAAACATTCAGTACTTC. It codes for CSASKGGAKNIQYF.